These 5 T cell receptor beta chains were sequenced from one sample in a study of T-cell reconstitution after alpha-beta-depleted transplantation in children. TCRbeta library construction was performed incorporating unique molecular identifiers. TCRdb redid the calling of the PCR reads with MiXCR, one entry per CDR3 protein. In the table there are approximately 85,000 distinct CDR3 sequences, roughly 15% of which are singletons. Sequencing was performed on PBMCs, mostly from graft donor cells, taken 180 days after TCRalphabeta/CD19-depleted stem cell transplant. All receptors come from a male patient between 2 and 15 years old who had a stem cell transplant for acute lymphoblastic leukemia, so the T cells may come from the graft donor.

This clonotype was seen only a few times. The chain couples TRBV5-6 to TRBJ2-5, with no clear D. The V end was cut by 4 bases, the J end by 5 bases, with 12 bases between. The CDR3 covers 13 residues. CDR1 and CDR2 from the germline V gene are SGHDT and YYEEEE. The CDR3 DNA reads as TGTGCCAGCAGCCCAGCTCCGCGGGAGACCCAGTACTTC. Encoded protein: CASSPAPRETQYF.

The chain carries TRBV7-8 and TRBJ2-7; D is unclear. The CDR3 consists of 12 residues. Germline CDR1 SGHVS, CDR2 FQNEAQ. V was cut by 1 base and J by 8 bases, with 9 bases left in between. In nucleotides, the CDR3 is TGTGCCAGCAGCTTAGTAGAAAGCAAGCAGTACTTC. Residues: CASSLVESKQYF.

This chain joins TRBV15 and TRBJ2-1; 9 nucleotides match TRBD2. Losses at the gene ends were 1 base for V and 9 bases for J; bases not matched to a gene: 7. This CDR3 has 15 residues. Germline CDR1 reads LNHNV; CDR2 reads YYDKDF (reference sequence). Written as DNA, the CDR3 is TGTGCCACCAGCAGAGTGACTAGCGGAGATGTTGAGCAGTTCTTC. Translation: CATSRVTSGDVEQFF.

The chain has TRBV9 and TRBJ1-2; D call uncertain. Trimming removed 3 bases from V and 6 bases from J, with 9 bases in between. CDR1 and CDR2 from the germline V gene are SGDLS and YYNGEE. The CDR3 contains 12 residues. CDR3 in DNA: TGTGCCAGCAGCGGTACTACCCATGGCTACACCTTC. It translates to CASSGTTHGYTF.

This clonotype was seen more than once but under ten times. The chain has TRBV9 and TRBJ1-1; no clear D gene. This CDR3 is built from 14 residues. The V gene lost 0 bases and the J gene lost 5 bases, with 11 bases spanning the gap. Germline V CDR1 and CDR2: SGDLS, YYNGEE. The CDR3 nucleotides are TGTGCCAGCAGCGTAGGGGGTAGGCGAACTGAAGCTTTCTTT. Protein sequence: CASSVGGRRTEAFF.